This T cell receptor (beta chain) was captured in a study of cytomegalovirus exposure and HLA in healthy donors. The wider study: Around 200 million T cells yielded some 100 million unique TCR beta sequences, as an earlier analysis found.

CDR3 length: 15 amino acids. Germline CDR1 is MDHEN and CDR2 is SYDVKM. The germline V and J ends were trimmed by 4 bases and 1 base, with 11 bases remaining between them. The PCR used 60 Vbeta and 13 Jbeta primers. Sequencing used immunoSEQ multiplex PCR; TCRdb keeps in-frame clones, though not all of them. The table shows roughly 160,000 clones, with roughly 80% occurring only once. This receptor was taken from a boy aged 2 to 9 in good health and CMV-seronegative. Sequencing input: PBMCs. The rearrangement links TRBV28 to TRBJ1-5, with D unclear. Here the CDR3 reads CASSSSLWSNQPQHF. CDR3 nucleotides: TGTGCCAGCAGTTCCTCTCTATGGAGCAATCAGCCCCAGCATTTT. Supplemented by reference TRBV28 and TRBJ1-5, the full variable domain reads DVKVTQSSRYLVKRTGEKVFLECVQDMDHENMFWYRQDPGLGLRLIYFSYDVKMKEKGDIPEGYSVSREKKERFSLILESASTNQTSMYLCASSSSLWSNQPQHFGDGTRLSIL.